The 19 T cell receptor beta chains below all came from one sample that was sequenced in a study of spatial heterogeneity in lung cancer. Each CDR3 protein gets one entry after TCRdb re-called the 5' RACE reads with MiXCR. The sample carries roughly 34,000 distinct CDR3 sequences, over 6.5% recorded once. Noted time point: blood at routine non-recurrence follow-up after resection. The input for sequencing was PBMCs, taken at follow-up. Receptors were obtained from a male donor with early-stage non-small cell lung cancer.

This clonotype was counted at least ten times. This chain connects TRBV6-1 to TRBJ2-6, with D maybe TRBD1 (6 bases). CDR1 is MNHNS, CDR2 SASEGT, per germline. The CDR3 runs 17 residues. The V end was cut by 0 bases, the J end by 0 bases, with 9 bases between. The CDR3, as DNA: TGTGCCAGCAGTGAAGCTTCAGGGGTCTCTGGGGCCAACGTCCTGACTTTC. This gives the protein CASSEASGVSGANVLTF.

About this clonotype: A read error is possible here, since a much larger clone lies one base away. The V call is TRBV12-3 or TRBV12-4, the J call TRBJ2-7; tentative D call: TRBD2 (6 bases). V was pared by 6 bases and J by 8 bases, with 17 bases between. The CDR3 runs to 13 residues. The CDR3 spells CASRLAGGNKQYF. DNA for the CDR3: TGTGCCAGCAGACTTGCCGGAGGGAACAAGCAGTACTTC.

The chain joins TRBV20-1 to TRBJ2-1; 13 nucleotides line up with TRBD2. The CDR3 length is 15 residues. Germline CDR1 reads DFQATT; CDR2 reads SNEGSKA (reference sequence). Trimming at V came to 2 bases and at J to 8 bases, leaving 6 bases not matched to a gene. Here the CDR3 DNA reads TGCAGTGCTAGACCGGGGACTAGCGGGGACCATGAGCAGTTCTTC. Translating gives CSARPGTSGDHEQFF.

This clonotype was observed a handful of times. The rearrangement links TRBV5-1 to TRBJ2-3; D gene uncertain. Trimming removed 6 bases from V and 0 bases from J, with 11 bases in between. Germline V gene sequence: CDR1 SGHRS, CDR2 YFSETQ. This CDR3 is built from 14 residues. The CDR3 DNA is TGCGCCAGCACCGACACCTCTAGCACAGATACGCAGTATTTT. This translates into CASTDTSSTDTQYF.

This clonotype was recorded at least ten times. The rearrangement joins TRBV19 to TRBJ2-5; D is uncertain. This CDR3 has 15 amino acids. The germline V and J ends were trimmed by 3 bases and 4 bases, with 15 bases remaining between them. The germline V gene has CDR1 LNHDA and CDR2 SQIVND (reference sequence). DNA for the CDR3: TGTGCCAGTAGTATGGACCTTAGCATCGGAGAGACCCAGTACTTC. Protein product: CASSMDLSIGETQYF.

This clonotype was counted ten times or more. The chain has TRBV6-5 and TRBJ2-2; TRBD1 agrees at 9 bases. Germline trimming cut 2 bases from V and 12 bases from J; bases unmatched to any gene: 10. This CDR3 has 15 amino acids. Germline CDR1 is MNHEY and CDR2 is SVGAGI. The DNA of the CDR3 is TGTGCCAGCAGTTACGGCGGGACAGGGCGCGAGAAGCTGTTTTTT. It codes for CASSYGGTGREKLFF.

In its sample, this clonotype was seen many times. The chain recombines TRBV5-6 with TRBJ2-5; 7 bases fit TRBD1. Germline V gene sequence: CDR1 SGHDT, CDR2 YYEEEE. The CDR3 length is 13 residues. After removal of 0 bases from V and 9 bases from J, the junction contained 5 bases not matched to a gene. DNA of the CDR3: TGTGCCAGCAGCTTGGGGACACAGGGGTCCCAGTACTTC. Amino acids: CASSLGTQGSQYF.

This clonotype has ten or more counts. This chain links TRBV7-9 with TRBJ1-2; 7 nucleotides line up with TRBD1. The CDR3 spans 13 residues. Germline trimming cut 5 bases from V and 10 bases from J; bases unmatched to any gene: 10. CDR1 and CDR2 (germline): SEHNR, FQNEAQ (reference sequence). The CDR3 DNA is TGTGCCAGCAGCCCCTCCCTGGGACAGATCTACACCTTC. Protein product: CASSPSLGQIYTF.

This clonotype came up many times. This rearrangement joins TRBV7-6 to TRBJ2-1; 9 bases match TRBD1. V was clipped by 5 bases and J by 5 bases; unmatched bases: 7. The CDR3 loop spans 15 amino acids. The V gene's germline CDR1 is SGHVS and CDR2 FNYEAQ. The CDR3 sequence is CASSPHRGPDNEQFF. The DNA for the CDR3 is TGTGCCAGCAGCCCGCACAGGGGGCCAGACAATGAGCAGTTCTTC.

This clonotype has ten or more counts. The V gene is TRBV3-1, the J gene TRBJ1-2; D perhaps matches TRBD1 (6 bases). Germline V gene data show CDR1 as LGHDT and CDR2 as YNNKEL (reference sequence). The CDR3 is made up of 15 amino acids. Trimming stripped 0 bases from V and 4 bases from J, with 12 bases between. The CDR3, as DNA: TGTGCCAGCAGCCAAGATTCCGGGGGCGTCTATGGCTACACCTTC. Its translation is CASSQDSGGVYGYTF.

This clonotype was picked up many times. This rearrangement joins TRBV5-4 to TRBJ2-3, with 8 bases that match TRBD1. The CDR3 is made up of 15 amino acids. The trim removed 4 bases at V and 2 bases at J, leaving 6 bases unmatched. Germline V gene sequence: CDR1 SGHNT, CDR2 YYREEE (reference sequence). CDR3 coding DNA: TGTGCCAGCAGCCTGGACAGGGTTAACACAGATACGCAGTATTTT. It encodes CASSLDRVNTDTQYF.

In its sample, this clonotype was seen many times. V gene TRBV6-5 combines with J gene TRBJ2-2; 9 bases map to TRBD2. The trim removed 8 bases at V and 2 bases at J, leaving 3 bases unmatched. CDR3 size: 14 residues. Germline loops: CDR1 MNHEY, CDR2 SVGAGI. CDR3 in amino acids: CASVLAGNTGELFF. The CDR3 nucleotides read TGTGCCAGCGTCCTAGCGGGAAACACCGGGGAGCTGTTTTTT.

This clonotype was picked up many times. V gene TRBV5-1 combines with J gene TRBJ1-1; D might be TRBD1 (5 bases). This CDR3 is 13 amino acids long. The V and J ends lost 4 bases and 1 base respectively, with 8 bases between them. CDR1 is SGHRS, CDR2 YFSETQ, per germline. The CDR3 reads CASSNGQNTEAFF. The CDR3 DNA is TGCGCCAGCAGCAACGGACAGAACACTGAAGCTTTCTTT.

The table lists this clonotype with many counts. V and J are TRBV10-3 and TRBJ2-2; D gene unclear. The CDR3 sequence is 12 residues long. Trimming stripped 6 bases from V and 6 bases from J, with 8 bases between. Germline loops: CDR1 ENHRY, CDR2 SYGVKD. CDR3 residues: CAIRTGSGELFF. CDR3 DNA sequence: TGTGCCATCAGGACGGGCTCCGGGGAGCTGTTTTTT.

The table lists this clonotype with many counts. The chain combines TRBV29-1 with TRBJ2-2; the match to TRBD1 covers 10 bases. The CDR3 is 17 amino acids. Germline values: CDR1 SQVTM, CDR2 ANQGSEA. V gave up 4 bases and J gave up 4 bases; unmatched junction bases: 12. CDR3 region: CSVVVPRTGGSTGELFF. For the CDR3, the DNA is TGCAGCGTTGTTGTCCCCCGGACAGGGGGAAGCACCGGGGAGCTGTTTTTT.

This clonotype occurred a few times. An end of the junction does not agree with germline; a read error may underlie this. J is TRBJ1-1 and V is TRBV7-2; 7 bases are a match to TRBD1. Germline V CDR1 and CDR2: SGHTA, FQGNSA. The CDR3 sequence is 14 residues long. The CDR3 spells CASSLAPGGVEVFF. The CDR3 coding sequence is TGTGCCAGCAGCTTAGCGCCAGGGGGGGTTGAAGTTTTCTTT.

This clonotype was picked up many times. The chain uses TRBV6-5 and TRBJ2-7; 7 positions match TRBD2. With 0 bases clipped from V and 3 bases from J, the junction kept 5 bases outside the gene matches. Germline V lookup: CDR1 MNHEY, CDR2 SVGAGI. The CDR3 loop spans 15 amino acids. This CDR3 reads CASSYSGGGNYEQYF. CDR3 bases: TGTGCCAGCAGTTACTCCGGCGGGGGTAACTACGAGCAGTACTTC.

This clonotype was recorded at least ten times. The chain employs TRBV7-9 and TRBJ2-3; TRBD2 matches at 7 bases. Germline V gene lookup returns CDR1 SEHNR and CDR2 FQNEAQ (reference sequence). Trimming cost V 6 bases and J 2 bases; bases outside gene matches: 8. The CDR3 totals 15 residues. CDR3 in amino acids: CASRSGVGPTDTQYF. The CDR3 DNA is TGTGCCAGCAGGAGCGGGGTCGGCCCCACAGATACGCAGTATTTT.

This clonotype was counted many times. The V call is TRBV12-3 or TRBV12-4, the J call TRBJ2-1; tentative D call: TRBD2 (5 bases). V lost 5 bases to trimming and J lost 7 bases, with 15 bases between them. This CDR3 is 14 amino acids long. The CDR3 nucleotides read TGTGCCAGCAGTCTTGGGCCTACGGGGAATGAGCAGTTCTTC. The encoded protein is CASSLGPTGNEQFF.